The TCR beta chain described here comes from a study of vaccination and CD4 T cells after COVID-19. Overall study context: Post-COVID specimens were obtained a median about 100 days after diagnosis (range 35 to 161).

The Oncomine TCR Beta short-read assay generated sequence data from the DNA of cultured CD4+ T cells. MiXCR, run by TCRdb on the PCR reads, gives a single entry per CDR3 protein. The table includes several thousand distinct CDR3 sequences, roughly 48% detected once. The treatment is: roughly nine-day PBMC culture with coronavirus spike peptide pools or control peptides (ViraFEST assay). These CD4+ T cells came from an unexposed donor, sampled before the COVID-19 pandemic (2011-2018). This CDR3 contains 12 residues. V was cut by 1 base and J by 7 bases, with 9 bases left in between. CDR1 DFQATT and CDR2 SNEGSKA come from the germline V gene (reference sequence). For this clonotype: Its antigen remains unknown.

The chain recombines TRBV20-1 with TRBJ2-3, with D possibly being TRBD2 (6 bases). This TCR was recovered from a human donor in good health. Specimen: CD4+ T cells from blood, cultured in vitro. In DNA form, the CDR3 reads TGCAGTGCTAGAGTTGGGGGGAATACGCAGTATTTT. Protein sequence: CSARVGGNTQYF.